This passage covers 17 T cell receptor beta chains from one sample sequenced in a study of metastatic and nonmetastatic thyroid tumors. Patients were all untreated before their thyroid surgery. TCRdb re-clonotyped the PCR reads through MiXCR. The table lists fewer than 40,000 clones, roughly a third of them singletons. Sequencing used tumor tissue. The receptor set was obtained from a female donor with papillary thyroid cancer or a benign thyroid nodule (not recorded which). Some clones in this sample may be carry-over from other donors' samples.

This clone was detected only a few times. The chain uses TRBV11-2 and TRBJ2-7; 9 bases are shared with TRBD2. Germline CDR1 is SGHAT and CDR2 is FQNNGV. After removal of 2 bases from V and 1 base from J, the junction contained 6 bases not matched to a gene. CDR3 size: 16 residues. Here the CDR3 DNA reads TGTGCCAGCAGCTTAACCGGGACTAGCCCATCCTACGAGCAGTACTTC. This encodes CASSLTGTSPSYEQYF.

CDR3 coding DNA: TGTGCCAGTAGTATAGTGGGGGAATCGGGCACTGAAGCTTTCTTT. Translated, it gives CASSIVGESGTEAFF. The J gene is TRBJ1-1, the V gene TRBV19; D possibly corresponds to TRBD1 (5 bases). The CDR3 runs to 15 residues. Germline V gene sequence: CDR1 LNHDA, CDR2 SQIVND (reference sequence). The V end was cut by 1 base, the J end by 4 bases, with 13 bases between.

This clone has only a few counts. V usage is TRBV28 and J usage is TRBJ2-7, with D perhaps matching TRBD2 (5 bases). Germline values: CDR1 MDHEN, CDR2 SYDVKM. This CDR3 spans 14 amino acids. V shed 3 bases and J shed 2 bases, with 11 bases lying between them. Written as DNA, the CDR3 is TGTGCCAGCAGTTTCCGGGGTTTCGCCTACGAGCAGTACTTC. It codes for CASSFRGFAYEQYF. The full variable domain, its missing parts supplied by reference TRBV28 and TRBJ2-7, is DVKVTQSSRYLVKRTGEKVFLECVQDMDHENMFWYRQDPGLGLRLIYFSYDVKMKEKGDIPEGYSVSREKKERFSLILESASTNQTSMYLCASSFRGFAYEQYFGPGTRLTVT.

This clone was recorded once. The DNA for the CDR3 is TGTGCCAGCAGCTTAGATCGAACTAATGAAAAACTGTTTTTT. Protein sequence: CASSLDRTNEKLFF. This chain uses TRBV7-2 with TRBJ1-4, with D hard to call. V lost 1 base to trimming and J lost 1 base, with 4 bases between them. CDR1 is SGHTA, CDR2 FQGNSA, per germline. This CDR3 has 14 residues.

The chain couples TRBV11-1 to TRBJ2-7, with D perhaps being TRBD1 or TRBD2 (8 bases each). Germline V gene data show CDR1 as SGHAT and CDR2 as FQDESV (reference sequence). The V and J ends lost 4 bases and 4 bases respectively, with 20 bases between them. This CDR3 comprises 16 residues. CDR3 residues: CASSSTGGDRQYEQYF. The CDR3 DNA is TGTGCCAGCAGCTCAACGGGGGGGGACAGGCAGTACGAGCAGTACTTC. Complete variable domain (other parts from reference TRBV11-1 and TRBJ2-7): EAEVAQSPRYKITEKSQAVAFWCDPISGHATLYWYRQILGQGPELLVQFQDESVVDDSQLPKDRFSAERLKGVDSTLKIQPAELGDSAMYLCASSSTGGDRQYEQYFGPGTRLTVT.

This clone was counted between two and nine times. The CDR3 reads CSARAGTQQFF. CDR3 nucleotide sequence: TGCAGTGCTAGGGCGGGGACTCAGCAGTTCTTC. The chain couples TRBV20-1 to TRBJ2-1, with D perhaps matching TRBD2 (6 bases). V was shortened by 3 bases and J by 11 bases, with 11 bases between the two germline ends. Germline assignment: CDR1 DFQATT and CDR2 SNEGSKA (reference sequence). CDR3 size: 11 residues.

The chain uses TRBV28 and TRBJ1-1, with D tentatively TRBD1 (5 bases). Germline V gene sequence: CDR1 MDHEN, CDR2 SYDVKM. The CDR3 has 14 residues. Trimming removed 2 bases at V and 0 bases at J, with 7 bases between. CDR3: CASSLGGVNTEAFF. The CDR3 nucleotides read TGTGCCAGCAGTTTAGGGGGGGTGAACACTGAAGCTTTCTTT.

V is TRBV6-1 and J is TRBJ2-7, with D possibly matching TRBD2 (5 bases). The V gene lost 8 bases and the J gene lost 1 base, with 9 bases spanning the gap. There are 12 residues in the CDR3. CDR1 and CDR2 from the germline V gene are MNHNS and SASEGT. The CDR3 DNA reads as TGTGCCAGCCGAGGCGGGTCCTACGAGCAGTACTTC. Translation gives CASRGGSYEQYF.

This clone showed up just once. The gene calls are TRBV20-1 and TRBJ2-3; 16 nucleotides agree with TRBD2. Germline CDR1 and CDR2: DFQATT and SNEGSKA (reference sequence). Germline trimming cut 5 bases from V and 2 bases from J; bases unmatched to any gene: 7. The CDR3 contains 17 residues. In DNA, the CDR3 is TGCAGTGCTTCCGGGACTAGCGGGAGGGGGAACACAGATACGCAGTATTTT. It codes for CSASGTSGRGNTDTQYF.

The table lists this clone with a few counts. This sequence joins TRBV25-1 and TRBJ2-5; a possible D gene is TRBD1 (5 bases). The germline CDR1 and CDR2 sequences are MGHDK and SYGVNS. The CDR3 totals 14 residues. V was shortened by 2 bases and J by 2 bases, with 9 bases between the two germline ends. DNA for the CDR3: TGTGCCAGCAGTGAAGGGGCTGAGCAAGAGACCCAGTACTTC. Protein sequence: CASSEGAEQETQYF.

The chain is built from TRBV13 and TRBJ1-1; no clear D. The CDR3 is 15 residues long. In germline, CDR1 is PRHDT, CDR2 FYEKMQ (reference sequence). The V gene lost 5 bases and the J gene lost 3 bases, with 16 bases spanning the gap. The CDR3 spells CASSPRTDRDTEAFF. The CDR3 coding sequence is TGTGCCAGCAGCCCACGGACGGATCGGGACACTGAAGCTTTCTTT.

CDR3 in amino acids: CASSPRDGYTF. The DNA for the CDR3 is TGTGCCAGCAGCCCAAGAGATGGCTACACCTTC. V and J are TRBV28 and TRBJ1-2; D call uncertain. The CDR3 loop spans 11 amino acids. From germline, CDR1 is MDHEN and CDR2 SYDVKM. V was shortened by 6 bases and J by 6 bases, with 8 bases between the two germline ends.

The chain carries TRBV5-5 and TRBJ2-1; D is ambiguous. CDR1 is SGHKS, CDR2 YYEKEE, per germline (reference sequence). This CDR3 has 15 amino acids. With 0 bases removed from V and 1 base from J, the gap between germline ends came to 8 bases. The CDR3 coding sequence is TGTGCCAGCAGCTTGGGTCAGGTATCCTACAATGAGCAGTTCTTC. Encoded protein: CASSLGQVSYNEQFF.

In nucleotides, the CDR3 is TGTGCCAGTAGTATAGATTCCTACGAGCAGTACTTC. It specifies CASSIDSYEQYF. The rearrangement uses TRBV19 and TRBJ2-7; the D is unclear. Trimming took 0 bases from V and 1 from J, leaving 1 base between them. CDR1 is LNHDA and CDR2 is SQIVND in the germline V gene (reference sequence). CDR3 length: 12 residues.

This clone has a handful of counts. The chain carries TRBV28 and TRBJ1-2; 10 nucleotides agree with TRBD1. Germline V gene lookup returns CDR1 MDHEN and CDR2 SYDVKM. The CDR3 has 19 amino acids. Trimming at V came to 6 bases and at J to 1 base, leaving 17 bases not matched to a gene. For the CDR3, the DNA is TGTGCCAGCAGCCCAAACATAACCAGGACAGGGGGACTTAACTATGGCTACACCTTC. It yields the protein CASSPNITRTGGLNYGYTF.

This clone was counted ten times or more. This rearrangement joins TRBV6-1 to TRBJ2-1, with 8 bases matching TRBD1. The ends lost 6 bases at V and 10 bases at J; junction bases unmatched: 11. The CDR3 runs to 14 residues. Germline CDR1 is MNHNS and CDR2 is SASEGT. Here the CDR3 DNA reads TGTGCCAGCAGCATGGATCCAGGGGGCAGGGAGCAGTTCTTC. This gives the protein CASSMDPGGREQFF.

The gene calls are TRBV6-2 or TRBV6-3 and TRBJ2-6; D ambiguous. CDR1 is MNHEY and CDR2 is SVGEGT in the germline V gene. V was shortened by 2 bases and J by 2 bases, with 7 bases between the two germline ends. The CDR3 is made up of 15 amino acids. Here the CDR3 DNA reads TGTGCCAGCAGTTACGGAAGGACTGGGGCCAACGTCCTGACTTTC. Translated, it gives CASSYGRTGANVLTF.